Presented here are 26 T cell receptor beta chains from one specimen sequenced in a study of human T cells and chemical hapten exposure. Time point defined: pre-sensitization, week 0. Noted treatment: therapeutic diphenylcyclopropenone sensitization with weekly scalp DPC. TCRdb re-called the RACE reads through MiXCR, storing one row per CDR3 protein. The data contain roughly 380,000 distinct CDR3 sequences, roughly 4.6% of them seen just once; the ten biggest clones take up roughly 2.6%. The sequencing here drew on whole blood, taken in connection with sensitization to the hapten diphenylcyclopropenone (DPC). The origin of the receptors is a woman aged 45 to 65 with alopecia areata. Some clones in this sample may be carry-over from other donors' samples.

At least ten counts were recorded for this clonotype. The gene calls are TRBV28 and TRBJ2-5; D is unresolved. The germline V and J ends were trimmed by 10 bases and 4 bases, with 7 bases remaining between them. Looked up from germline, CDR1 is MDHEN and CDR2 is SYDVKM. The CDR3 extends over 10 amino acids. The CDR3 reads CATFAETQYF. The CDR3 DNA reads TGTGCCACCTTCGCAGAGACCCAGTACTTC.

A few counts support this clonotype. The chain has TRBV29-1 and TRBJ1-3, with D uncertain. The CDR3 has 11 amino acids. The germline V gene encodes CDR1 SQVTM and CDR2 ANQGSEA. The V gene lost 6 bases and the J gene lost 7 bases, with 10 bases spanning the gap. The chain's CDR3 is CSVWSGNTIYF. CDR3 DNA sequence: TGCAGCGTATGGAGCGGGAACACCATATATTTT.

This clonotype turned up a few times. This chain connects TRBV9 to TRBJ1-4, with D unresolved. This CDR3 has 14 residues. Per germline, CDR1 SGDLS and CDR2 YYNGEE. The V end was cut by 4 bases, the J end by 8 bases, with 15 bases between. The CDR3 nucleotides are TGTGCCAGCAGCTTCGACGGCCTTTCGGAAAAACTGTTTTTT. This translates into CASSFDGLSEKLFF.

The table lists this clonotype with a few counts. The chain has TRBV4-2 and TRBJ2-1, with a tentative D call TRBD2 (6 bases). The CDR3 spans 16 residues. V was shortened by 0 bases and J by 8 bases, with 17 bases between the two germline ends. The germline gives CDR1 LGHNA, CDR2 YNFKEQ. The chain's CDR3 is CASSQEGGGWADEQFF. CDR3 nucleotide sequence: TGTGCCAGCAGCCAAGAAGGTGGGGGGTGGGCCGATGAGCAGTTCTTC.

V usage is TRBV12-3 or TRBV12-4 and J usage is TRBJ1-6; 8 bases map to TRBD1. Trimming at V came to 5 bases and at J to 6 bases, leaving 15 bases not matched to a gene. CDR3 size: 18 residues. The CDR3 coding sequence is TGTGCCAGCAGTAGGGGGTCCGGGACAGGAGGGGTTAATTCACCCCTCCACTTT. This sequence encodes CASSRGSGTGGVNSPLHF.

This clonotype was found many times. This chain joins TRBV7-7 and TRBJ2-3, with TRBD1 matching 7 bases. The J segment lost 3 bases and the V segment lost 5 bases, leaving 5 bases of the junction unmatched. This CDR3 region has 14 residues. Germline-derived CDR1 and CDR2 are SSHAT and FNYEAQ (reference sequence). DNA for the CDR3: TGTGCCAGCAGCCCTGACAGGGTTACAGATACGCAGTATTTT. As protein: CASSPDRVTDTQYF.

This clonotype has at least ten counts. CDR3 residues: CATSDITGVGYTF. The CDR3 region has the DNA TGTGCCACCAGTGATATAACAGGGGTTGGCTACACCTTC. This chain connects TRBV24-1 to TRBJ1-2, with 7 positions matching TRBD1. Germline CDR1 reads KGHDR; CDR2 reads SFDVKD. V lost 3 bases and J lost 7; bases outside the gene matches: 4. This CDR3 is 13 amino acids long.

This clonotype turned up a few times. This rearrangement joins TRBV7-8 to TRBJ1-2, with 10 nucleotides matching TRBD1. The junction had 4 bases not matched to a gene; V was cut back by 6 bases and J by 6 bases. CDR1 and CDR2 (germline): SGHVS, FQNEAQ. The CDR3 is made up of 13 amino acids. The CDR3 DNA reads TGTGCCAGCAGATCCGACAGGGGGCATGGCTACACCTTC. Protein: CASRSDRGHGYTF.

This clonotype came up many times. The chain joins TRBV27 to TRBJ1-2, with TRBD1 matching 7 bases. Germline V gene data show CDR1 as MNHEY and CDR2 as SMNVEV (reference sequence). J gave up 1 base and V 6 bases, and 5 bases lay outside the gene matches. The CDR3 extends over 14 amino acids. The CDR3: CASSRTGLNYGYTF. The CDR3 bases are TGTGCCAGCAGCAGGACAGGCCTTAACTATGGCTACACCTTC.

The chain couples TRBV6-6 to TRBJ2-5, with no clear D. From germline, CDR1 is MNHNY and CDR2 SVGAGI (reference sequence). The V end lost 0 bases, the J end lost 5 bases, and 13 bases lay between the germline ends. The CDR3 runs 15 residues. The CDR3 bases are TGTGCCAGCAGTTACTCGATCGGTGGGGTCGAGACCCAGTACTTC. The encoded protein is CASSYSIGGVETQYF.

V and J are TRBV6-5 and TRBJ2-2; unclear D gene. V gave up 0 bases and J gave up 7 bases, with 6 bases separating them. This CDR3 comprises 13 residues. Germline CDR1 and CDR2: MNHEY and SVGAGI. The CDR3 nucleotides read TGTGCCAGCAGTTACTCCGGTAGCGGGGAGCTGTTTTTT. It codes for CASSYSGSGELFF.

At least ten counts were recorded for this clonotype. V usage is TRBV7-7 and J usage is TRBJ2-2; 8 bases match TRBD1. Germline V CDR1 and CDR2: SSHAT, FNYEAQ (reference sequence). After removal of 1 base from V and 5 bases from J, the junction contained 9 bases not matched to a gene. The CDR3 length is 17 residues. The CDR3 DNA is TGTGCCAGCAGCTTAGGTGTCCAGGGGGCTGGTACCGGGGAGCTGTTTTTT. This gives the protein CASSLGVQGAGTGELFF.

CDR3 protein: CASSPPGLGYAGELFF. The CDR3 nucleotides are TGTGCCAGCAGTCCTCCGGGACTAGGTTATGCCGGGGAGCTGTTTTTT. The J gene is TRBJ2-2, the V gene TRBV7-2, with TRBD2 matching over 8 bases. J lost 6 bases, V lost 6 bases, and 12 bases had no gene match. This CDR3 has 16 amino acids. The germline V gene has CDR1 SGHTA and CDR2 FQGNSA.

This clonotype was counted between two and nine times. The J gene is TRBJ1-5, the V gene TRBV6-2 or TRBV6-3; D possibly corresponds to TRBD1 (6 bases). Germline V CDR1 and CDR2: MNHEY, SVGEGT. The length of the CDR3 is 17 residues. V was shortened by 2 bases and J by 5 bases, with 19 bases between the two germline ends. Here the CDR3 DNA reads TGTGCCAGCAGTTACGGGTTCGGAAGGGGGTACTATCAGCCCCAGCATTTT. Protein sequence: CASSYGFGRGYYQPQHF.

This clonotype was detected many times. The rearrangement uses TRBV6-2 or TRBV6-3 and TRBJ2-7; 10 bases agree with TRBD2. In germline, CDR1 is MNHEY, CDR2 SVGEGT. The CDR3 sequence is 17 residues long. J was trimmed by 3 bases and V by 0 bases; bases with no gene match: 8. The CDR3 loop reads CASSYSSVASGSYEQYF. The DNA of the CDR3 is TGTGCCAGCAGTTACTCTAGTGTCGCTAGCGGGAGCTACGAGCAGTACTTC.

The V gene is TRBV7-9, the J gene TRBJ1-1; D unresolved. The germline V and J ends were trimmed by 5 bases and 10 bases, with 17 bases remaining between them. Per the germline V gene, CDR1 is SEHNR and CDR2 is FQNEAQ (reference sequence). CDR3 length: 13 amino acids. CDR3 sequence reads: CASSQARSVGAFF. Here the CDR3 DNA reads TGTGCCAGCAGCCAAGCGCGGTCGGTCGGAGCTTTCTTT. Looking up the rest from reference TRBV7-9 and TRBJ1-1 gives the full variable domain: DTGVSQNPRHKITKRGQNVTFRCDPISEHNRLYWYRQTLGQGPEFLTYFQNEAQLEKSRLLSDRFSAERPKGSFSTLEIQRTEQGDSAMYLCASSQARSVGAFFGQGTRLTVV.

This clonotype showed up many times. This sequence joins TRBV9 and TRBJ2-1, with a tentative D call TRBD1 (6 bases). Germline V gives CDR1 SGDLS, CDR2 YYNGEE. V dropped 2 bases and J dropped 0 bases, with 9 bases sitting between them. This CDR3 spans 15 amino acids. CDR3 sequence (DNA): TGTGCCAGCAGCGTGACAGGTCTCTCCTACAATGAGCAGTTCTTC. It translates to CASSVTGLSYNEQFF. The whole variable domain, remainder taken from reference TRBV9 and TRBJ2-1, is DSGVTQTPKHLITATGQRVTLRCSPRSGDLSVYWYQQSLDQGLQFLIQYYNGEERAKGNILERFSAQQFPDLHSELNLSSLELGDSALYFCASSVTGLSYNEQFFGPGTRLTVL.

This clonotype has only a few counts. This chain connects TRBV28 to TRBJ2-1; no clear D gene. Trimming removed 2 bases from V and 6 bases from J, with 5 bases in between. The germline CDR1 and CDR2 sequences are MDHEN and SYDVKM. CDR3 length equals 12 residues. The CDR3 spells CASSLLSNEQFF. The CDR3 region has the DNA TGTGCCAGCAGTTTACTCTCCAATGAGCAGTTCTTC.

This clonotype was observed many times. The chain employs TRBV12-3 or TRBV12-4 and TRBJ2-1, with TRBD2 matching over 12 bases. The CDR3 extends over 16 amino acids. Trimming at V came to 3 bases and at J to 6 bases, leaving 6 bases not matched to a gene. Here the CDR3 reads CASSFLAGGPVNEQFF. The CDR3 bases are TGTGCCAGCAGTTTCCTAGCGGGAGGGCCGGTCAATGAGCAGTTCTTC.

This clonotype was observed many times. The V and J genes are TRBV7-9 and TRBJ2-7; TRBD1 might be the D (5 bases). V was pared by 5 bases and J by 4 bases, with 9 bases between. The CDR3 is 12 residues long. Germline assignment: CDR1 SEHNR and CDR2 FQNEAQ (reference sequence). Here the CDR3 reads CASSPDTYEQYF. CDR3 coding DNA: TGTGCCAGCAGCCCGGACACATACGAGCAGTACTTC.

This clonotype has at least ten counts. The chain uses TRBV20-1 and TRBJ1-1, with D perhaps matching TRBD1 (5 bases). V dropped 7 bases and J dropped 5 bases, with 17 bases sitting between them. Germline V CDR1 and CDR2: DFQATT, SNEGSKA (reference sequence). This CDR3 contains 13 residues. CDR3 DNA sequence: TGCAGTGAACCCGGGTCAGGGCGGACTGAAGCTTTCTTT. Its translation: CSEPGSGRTEAFF.

There are many counts of this clonotype. The rearrangement links TRBV10-3 to TRBJ2-1; 14 nucleotides match TRBD2. This CDR3 comprises 16 residues. Germline CDR1 reads ENHRY; CDR2 reads SYGVKD. The trim removed 4 bases at V and 1 base at J, leaving 0 bases unmatched. CDR3 amino acids: CAISGTSGGSYNEQFF. Written as DNA, the CDR3 is TGTGCCATCAGTGGGACTAGCGGGGGGTCCTACAATGAGCAGTTCTTC.

This clonotype was counted only a few times. The chain employs TRBV5-8 and TRBJ1-5; D unresolved. In germline, CDR1 is SGHTS, CDR2 YDEGEE. Trimming shortened V by 2 bases and J by 6 bases, and 15 bases separated the two germline ends. The CDR3 length is 15 residues. The CDR3 protein is CASSFRGPGSQPQHF. For the CDR3, the DNA is TGTGCCAGCAGCTTTAGAGGGCCGGGGAGTCAGCCCCAGCATTTT.

The chain employs TRBV5-1 and TRBJ1-1, with 8 bases aligning to TRBD1. There are 16 residues in the CDR3. The junction had 11 bases not matched to a gene; V was cut back by 3 bases and J by 4 bases. The germline gives CDR1 SGHRS, CDR2 YFSETQ. The CDR3, as DNA: TGCGCCAGCAGCTATGGAGGGACAGGTTTTAGCACTGAAGCTTTCTTT. Translated: CASSYGGTGFSTEAFF.

This clonotype was detected many times. The chain recombines TRBV7-6 with TRBJ2-5; a possible D gene is TRBD1 (6 bases). CDR1 is SGHVS, CDR2 FNYEAQ, per germline. The CDR3 has 15 residues. Trimming cost V 5 bases and J 5 bases, with 18 bases left between them. CDR3 in DNA: TGTGCCAGCAGCCCGGGACAACCAGCAGGCGAGACCCAGTACTTC. This codes for CASSPGQPAGETQYF.

In this sample, this clonotype turned up many times. The V call is TRBV4-3, the J call TRBJ1-3, with TRBD1 as a possible D gene (5 bases). Germline values: CDR1 LGHNA, CDR2 YSLEER. V was trimmed by 3 bases and J by 2 bases, leaving 11 bases between them. This CDR3 is built from 15 residues. The CDR3 DNA is TGCGCCAGCAGCCAGGACACTGGGCCTGGAAACACCATATATTTT. Its protein is CASSQDTGPGNTIYF.